This is a list of T cell receptor beta chains from one sample in a study of CD8+CD57+ T cells in acquired aplastic anemia. Via MiXCR, TCRdb re-called the reads, giving one row per CDR3 protein. Among under 200,000 distinct CDR3 sequences listed, around 40% were seen once. The sample comprised sorted CD4+, CD8+, or CD8+CD57+ T cells (not recorded which) from PBMCs. The receptor set was obtained from a human donor in good health. Each CDR3 is given without its conserved first and last residue. Clone size is stated in some rows and not others, as once, few, many or a class when expanded.

length,size,V,CDR3
13,few,TRBV12-3/TRBV12-4,ASSFVAGSTGELF
11,many,TRBV4-2,ASTLQGLGGYT
13,many,TRBV20-1,SARDQGPRTDGYT
11,few,TRBV6-2/TRBV6-3,ASSYSGSGKLF
11,NA,TRBV9,ASSVVNTDTQY
12,NA,TRBV7-9,ASSLGQSDSPLH
11,many,TRBV11-3,ASSPQWDNEQF
11,NA,TRBV19,ASSERGNTEAF
12,few,TRBV7-9,ASSPGTVNQPQH
11,NA,TRBV7-3,ASSRPGKYEQY
12,NA,TRBV12-3/TRBV12-4,ASKPGQGLQTQY
9,NA,TRBV29-1,SVEKGEKLF
13,many,TRBV20-1,SAPPGVNWDSPLH
14,NA,TRBV7-8,ASSLSSVGGADTQY
12,NA,TRBV6-1,ASNFWFRPYEQY
14,NA,TRBV24-1,ATSGPDGSPYNEQF
13,many,TRBV12-3/TRBV12-4,ASNRDRGQGQPQH
12,once,TRBV20-1,SARTSGTTDTQY
13,many,TRBV3-1,ASSQGAGTGGEQY
12,NA,TRBV14,ASNKEGSHTEAF
13,many,TRBV7-2,ASSSRQGANYGYT
11,few,TRBV7-6,ASSLDRAYEQY
10,many,TRBV9,ASSVVPDTQY
12,NA,TRBV6-1,ASQTFKKNTEAF
11,NA,TRBV24-1,ATSVESYNEQF
13,many,TRBV15,ATSRDWTGNQPQH
12,NA,TRBV2,ASTLRDTSCGYT
10,NA,TRBV29-1,SVGRLVTEAF
9,many,TRBV30,AGGRDNEQF
11,many,TRBV14,ASSHTPTGEQY
9,many,TRBV20-1,SATPTYEQY
11,NA,TRBV10-1,ASRKDRCYGYT
12,NA,TRBV19,ASRGLSGVTEAF
10,NA,TRBV25-1,ASSGGVTEAF
11,NA,TRBV7-2,ASSLGTVETQY
10,many,TRBV27,ASSFRRDEAF
12,many,TRBV6-1,ASRFDSGGYGYT
11,NA,TRBV10-1,ASSPATLHEQY
11,NA,TRBV13,ASSAAGRTEAF
15,NA,TRBV24-1,ATRLRIEAAWLYEQY
11,few,TRBV6-1,ASRFYPGETQY
11,few,TRBV7-6,ASSSIQGSEQY
9,NA,TRBV9,ASSSSGELF
14,many,TRBV6-1,ASSSGHDPPTGELF
10,many,TRBV6-1,ASRTGVDTQY
14,NA,TRBV20-1,SATDLGLPSDTEAF
12,few,TRBV24-1,ASSLGQRNTEAF
11,many,TRBV6-5,ASSYLAGHGYT
11,NA,TRBV20-1,SASGAGGGEQY
12,many,TRBV5-6,ASSSGQANYGYT
10,NA,TRBV29-1,SVGGTGEGYT
14,NA,TRBV2,ASSVYLTGGDYGYT
13,once,TRBV29-1,STGLAGRTYNEQF
14,NA,TRBV20-1,SAPVVRGSMNTEAF
10,many,TRBV20-1,SASGTINEQF
14,many,TRBV4-2,ASSPRGGTGIYEQY
16,NA,TRBV25-1,ASSEWAKGRLGNTEAF
11,NA,TRBV15,ATSRVLPYEQY